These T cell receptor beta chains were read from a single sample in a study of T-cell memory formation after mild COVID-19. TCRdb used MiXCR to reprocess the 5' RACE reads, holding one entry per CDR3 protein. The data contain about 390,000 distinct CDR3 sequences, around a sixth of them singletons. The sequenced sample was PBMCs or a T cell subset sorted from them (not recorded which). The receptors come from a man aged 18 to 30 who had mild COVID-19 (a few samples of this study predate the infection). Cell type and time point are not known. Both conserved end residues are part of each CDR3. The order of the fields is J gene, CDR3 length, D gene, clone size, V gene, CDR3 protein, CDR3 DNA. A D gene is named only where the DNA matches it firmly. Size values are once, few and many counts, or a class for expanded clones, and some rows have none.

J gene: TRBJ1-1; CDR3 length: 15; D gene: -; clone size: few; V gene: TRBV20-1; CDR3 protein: CSAVSLRALATEAFF; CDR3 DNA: TGCAGTGCCGTGAGCTTACGGGCCTTAGCCACTGAAGCTTTCTTT
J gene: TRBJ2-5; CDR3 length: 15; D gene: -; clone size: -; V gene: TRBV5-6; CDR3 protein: CASTTPRGSVETQYF; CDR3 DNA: TGTGCCAGCACAACGCCCAGGGGAAGTGTAGAGACCCAGTACTTC
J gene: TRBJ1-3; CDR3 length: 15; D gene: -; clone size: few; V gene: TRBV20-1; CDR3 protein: CSAPPRVNSGNTIYF; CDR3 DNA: TGCAGTGCCCCTCCACGGGTTAACTCTGGAAACACCATATATTTT
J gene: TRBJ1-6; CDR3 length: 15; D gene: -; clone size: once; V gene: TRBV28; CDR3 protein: CASRMDGGLLQPLHF; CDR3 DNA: TGTGCCAGCAGAATGGACGGCGGGCTACTCCAGCCCCTCCACTTT
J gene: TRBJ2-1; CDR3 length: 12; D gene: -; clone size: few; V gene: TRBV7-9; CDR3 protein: CASSLGVWEQFF; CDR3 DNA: TGTGCCAGCAGCTTAGGAGTTTGGGAGCAGTTCTTC
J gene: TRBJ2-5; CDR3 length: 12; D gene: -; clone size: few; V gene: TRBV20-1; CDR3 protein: CSASGGIETQYF; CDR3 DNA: TGCAGTGCTAGCGGGGGCATAGAGACCCAGTACTTC
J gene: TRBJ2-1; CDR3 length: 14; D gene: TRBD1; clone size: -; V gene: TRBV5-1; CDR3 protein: CASSLDRGLSEQFF; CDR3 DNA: TGCGCCAGCAGCTTGGACAGGGGGTTATCGGAGCAGTTCTTC
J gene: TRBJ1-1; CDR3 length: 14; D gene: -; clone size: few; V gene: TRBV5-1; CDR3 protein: CASSFGRVNTEAFF; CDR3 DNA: TGCGCCAGCAGCTTTGGCCGGGTGAACACTGAAGCTTTCTTT
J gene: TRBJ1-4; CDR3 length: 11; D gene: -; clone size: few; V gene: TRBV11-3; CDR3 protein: CASSFKEKLFF; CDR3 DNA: TGTGCCAGCAGCTTCAAAGAGAAACTGTTTTTT
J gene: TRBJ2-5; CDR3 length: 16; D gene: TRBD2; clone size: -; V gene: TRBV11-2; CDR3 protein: CASSLTSGGVGETQYF; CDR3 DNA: TGTGCCAGCAGCCTAACCAGCGGGGGGGTCGGGGAGACCCAGTACTTC
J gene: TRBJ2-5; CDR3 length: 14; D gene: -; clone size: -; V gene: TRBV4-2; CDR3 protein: CASSQVYSQETQYF; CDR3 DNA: TGTGCCAGCAGCCAAGTCTACAGCCAAGAGACCCAGTACTTC
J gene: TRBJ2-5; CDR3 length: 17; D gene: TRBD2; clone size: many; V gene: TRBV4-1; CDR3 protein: CASSQEWTSGGQETQYF; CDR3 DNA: TGCGCCAGCAGCCAAGAATGGACTAGCGGGGGTCAAGAGACCCAGTACTTC
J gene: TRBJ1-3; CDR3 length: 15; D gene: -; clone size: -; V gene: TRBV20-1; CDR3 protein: CSARSIRNSGNTIYF; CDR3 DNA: TGCAGTGCTAGATCTATAAGGAACTCTGGAAACACCATATATTTT
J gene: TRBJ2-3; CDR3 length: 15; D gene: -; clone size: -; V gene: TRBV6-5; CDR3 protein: CASSYSRGGTDTQYF; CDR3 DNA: TGTGCCAGCAGTTACTCGCGGGGCGGCACAGATACGCAGTATTTT
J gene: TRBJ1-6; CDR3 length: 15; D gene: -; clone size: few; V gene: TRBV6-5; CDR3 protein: CASSYDGAINSPLHF; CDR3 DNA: TGTGCCAGCAGTTACGACGGTGCGATTAATTCACCCCTCCACTTT
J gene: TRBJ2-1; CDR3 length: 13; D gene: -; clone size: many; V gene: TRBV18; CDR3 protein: CASSRTEYNEQFF; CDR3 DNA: TGTGCCAGCTCACGCACAGAGTACAATGAGCAGTTCTTC
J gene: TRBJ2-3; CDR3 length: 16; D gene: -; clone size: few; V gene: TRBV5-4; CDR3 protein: CASSLANSRSTDTQYF; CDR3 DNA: TGTGCCAGCAGCTTGGCCAACAGTCGGAGCACAGATACGCAGTATTTT
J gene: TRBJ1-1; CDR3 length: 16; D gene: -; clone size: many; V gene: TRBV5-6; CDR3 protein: CASSLAPGRWHTEAFF; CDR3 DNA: TGTGCCAGCAGCTTGGCCCCTGGCAGGTGGCACACTGAAGCTTTCTTT